The 4 T cell receptor beta chains reported below all come from one sample, sequenced in a study of vaccination and CD4 T cells after COVID-19. Cultured CD4+ T cells had their DNA profiled by the Oncomine TCR Beta short-read assay. One entry per CDR3 protein, called by TCRdb with MiXCR from the PCR reads. The table shows 15,000 to 20,000 distinct CDR3 sequences, with more than 45% occurring only once. These TCRs are of unknown antigen specificity. Treatment in this sample: approximately 10-day PBMC culture with coronavirus spike peptide pools or control peptides (ViraFEST assay). Source material: CD4+ T cells from blood, cultured in vitro. The origin of the receptors is a human donor who had recovered from COVID-19.

This sequence joins TRBV20-1 and TRBJ2-3; D gene uncertain. The CDR3 is 15 residues long. V dropped 3 bases and J dropped 4 bases, with 17 bases sitting between them. Germline V gene data show CDR1 as DFQATT and CDR2 as SNEGSKA (reference sequence). This CDR3 is CSARGHRQGADTQYF. The CDR3 coding sequence is TGCAGTGCTAGGGGTCACAGACAAGGAGCAGATACGCAGTATTTT.

V gene TRBV6-4 combines with J gene TRBJ2-3; D uncertain. V lost 4 bases and J lost 5, with 4 bases in between. This CDR3 contains 11 residues. The germline gives CDR1 MRHNA, CDR2 SNTAGT. The CDR3 region is CASSAGDTQYF. The CDR3 nucleotides are TGTGCCAGCAGTGCTGGAGATACGCAGTATTTT.

This chain links TRBV27 with TRBJ2-3; tentatively, D is TRBD2 (6 bases). V was pared by 5 bases and J by 3 bases, with 12 bases between. The CDR3 has 14 amino acids. Germline values: CDR1 MNHEY, CDR2 SMNVEV (reference sequence). CDR3 in amino acids: CASSRTGRTDTQYF. CDR3 nucleotide sequence: TGTGCCAGCAGTCGAACCGGGAGAACAGATACGCAGTATTTT.

The V and J genes are TRBV7-9 and TRBJ2-7, with 11 nucleotides matching TRBD2. The CDR3 runs 17 residues. The J segment lost 6 bases and the V segment lost 4 bases, leaving 14 bases of the junction unmatched. Looked up from germline, CDR1 is SEHNR and CDR2 is FQNEAQ (reference sequence). CDR3 amino acids: CASSSAKGRLAGSEQYF. In DNA form, the CDR3 reads TGTGCCAGCAGCTCCGCCAAGGGGAGACTAGCGGGAAGCGAGCAGTACTTC.